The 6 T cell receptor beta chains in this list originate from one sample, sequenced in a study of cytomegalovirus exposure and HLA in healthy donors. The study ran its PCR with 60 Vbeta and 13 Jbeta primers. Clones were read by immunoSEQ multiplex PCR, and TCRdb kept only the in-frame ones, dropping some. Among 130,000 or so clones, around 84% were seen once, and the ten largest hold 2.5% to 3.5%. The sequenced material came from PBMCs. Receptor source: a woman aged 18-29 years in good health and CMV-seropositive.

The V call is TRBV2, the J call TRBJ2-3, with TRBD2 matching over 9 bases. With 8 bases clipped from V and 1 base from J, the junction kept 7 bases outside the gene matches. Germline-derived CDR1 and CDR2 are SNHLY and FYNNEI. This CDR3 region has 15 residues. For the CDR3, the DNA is TGTGCCAGCGCCTGGACTAGCGATGGCACAGATACGCAGTATTTT. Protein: CASAWTSDGTDTQYF.

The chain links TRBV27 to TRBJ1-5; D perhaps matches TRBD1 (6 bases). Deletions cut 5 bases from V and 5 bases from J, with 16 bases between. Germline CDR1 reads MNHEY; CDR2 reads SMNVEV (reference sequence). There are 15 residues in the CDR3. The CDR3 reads CASSPLKDRDQPQHF. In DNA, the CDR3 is TGTGCCAGCAGTCCCTTGAAGGACAGAGATCAGCCCCAGCATTTT.

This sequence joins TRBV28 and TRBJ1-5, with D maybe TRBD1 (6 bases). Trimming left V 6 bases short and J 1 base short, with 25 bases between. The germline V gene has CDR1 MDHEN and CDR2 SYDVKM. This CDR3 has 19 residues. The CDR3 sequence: CASRIYRVMKDISNQPQHF. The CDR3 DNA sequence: TGTGCCAGCAGAATTTACAGGGTTATGAAAGATATCAGCAATCAGCCCCAGCATTTT.

This CDR3 reads CASSGGQWTKNIQYF. The CDR3 nucleotides are TGTGCCAGCAGTGGGGGGCAGTGGACCAAAAACATTCAGTACTTC. V gene TRBV6-1 combines with J gene TRBJ2-4; D is perhaps TRBD1 (6 bases). This CDR3 spans 15 amino acids. The V gene's germline CDR1 is MNHNS and CDR2 SASEGT. V lost 4 bases and J lost 2, with 12 bases in between.

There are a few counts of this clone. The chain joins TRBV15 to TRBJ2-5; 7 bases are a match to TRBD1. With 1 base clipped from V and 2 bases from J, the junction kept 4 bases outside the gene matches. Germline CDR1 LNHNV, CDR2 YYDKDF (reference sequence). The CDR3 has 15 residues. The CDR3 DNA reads TGTGCCACCAGCAGAGCCGGGACAGATCAAGAGACCCAGTACTTC. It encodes CATSRAGTDQETQYF. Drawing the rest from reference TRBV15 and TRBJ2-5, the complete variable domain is DAMVIQNPRYQVTQFGKPVTLSCSQTLNHNVMYWYQQKSSQAPKLLFHYYDKDFNNEADTPDNFQSRRPNTSFCFLDIRSPGLGDTAMYLCATSRAGTDQETQYFGPGTRLLVL.

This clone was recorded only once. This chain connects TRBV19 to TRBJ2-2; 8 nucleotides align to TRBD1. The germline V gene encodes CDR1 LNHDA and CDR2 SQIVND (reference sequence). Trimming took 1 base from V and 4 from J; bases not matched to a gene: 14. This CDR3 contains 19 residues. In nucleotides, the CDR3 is TGTGCCAGTAGTATAGCCCGCGCAGGGGGCTATCGCAGCACCGGGGAGCTGTTTTTT. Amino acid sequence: CASSIARAGGYRSTGELFF.